Following are 29 T cell receptor beta chains from one sample sequenced in a study of CD8+ T cells in alopecia areata. The treatment was: oral pan-JAK inhibitor, 5-10 mg twice daily. In each case, RNA was isolated and then reverse transcribed into cDNA as the sequencing template. The assay was immunoSEQ multiplex PCR, and TCRdb's table has in-frame clones only and misses some. The sample has 140,000 to 150,000 clones; roughly 54% are singletons. The sequencing here drew on CD8+ T cells sorted from blood, taken at week 4, from a patient treated with tofacitinib. The source is a human donor with alopecia areata.

A single count supports this clone. V is TRBV27 and J is TRBJ2-1; no reliable D call. Trimming stripped 4 bases from V and 7 bases from J, with 5 bases between. The germline V gene encodes CDR1 MNHEY and CDR2 SMNVEV (reference sequence). CDR3 length equals 11 residues. In DNA form, the CDR3 reads TGTGCCAGCAGTTGGTTTAATGAGCAGTTCTTC. This codes for CASSWFNEQFF.

This sequence joins TRBV19 and TRBJ1-4; D might be TRBD1 (6 bases). This CDR3 is built from 14 residues. V was cut by 7 bases and J by 5 bases, with 14 bases left in between. Germline V gives CDR1 LNHDA, CDR2 SQIVND (reference sequence). The CDR3 DNA reads as TGTGCCAGTAAAAGGGGGAGTATCAATGAAAAACTGTTTTTT. Its translation: CASKRGSINEKLFF.

The chain links TRBV4-3 to TRBJ2-6, with D tentatively TRBD1 or TRBD2 (5 bases each). There are 16 residues in the CDR3. Trimming removed 0 bases from V and 3 bases from J, with 9 bases in between. From germline, CDR1 is LGHNA and CDR2 YSLEER. CDR3 in amino acids: CASSQEEGSGANVLTF. CDR3 in DNA: TGCGCCAGCAGCCAAGAAGAGGGGAGTGGGGCCAACGTCCTGACTTTC.

The chain couples TRBV27 to TRBJ2-3; 10 positions agree with TRBD2. Unmatched junction bases numbered 5, after V lost 5 bases and J lost 12 bases. The CDR3 loop spans 12 amino acids. The germline V gene encodes CDR1 MNHEY and CDR2 SMNVEV (reference sequence). The CDR3 region is CASSPGLAAQYF. CDR3 sequence (DNA): TGTGCCAGCAGTCCCGGACTAGCGGCACAGTATTTT.

This clone came up a few times. The gene calls are TRBV25-1 and TRBJ2-2, with 7 nucleotides matching TRBD1. Germline values: CDR1 MGHDK, CDR2 SYGVNS. Unmatched junction bases numbered 7, after V lost 6 bases and J lost 3 bases. The length of the CDR3 is 15 residues. CDR3 protein: CASRAGGTDTGELFF. CDR3 coding DNA: TGTGCCAGCAGGGCAGGGGGAACAGACACCGGGGAGCTGTTTTTT.

V gene TRBV30 combines with J gene TRBJ2-3, with TRBD2 matching 9 bases. The germline gives CDR1 GTSNPN, CDR2 SVGIG (reference sequence). Trimming at V came to 3 bases and at J to 0 bases, leaving 1 base not matched to a gene. This CDR3 is 14 amino acids long. Here the CDR3 reads CAWSLAGSTDTQYF. For the CDR3, the DNA is TGTGCCTGGAGCCTAGCGGGGAGCACAGATACGCAGTATTTT.

The J gene is TRBJ1-2, the V gene TRBV7-9; 9 positions agree with TRBD1. CDR3 length: 14 amino acids. Germline trimming cut 5 bases from V and 5 bases from J; bases unmatched to any gene: 6. Germline V lookup: CDR1 SEHNR, CDR2 FQNEAQ (reference sequence). In DNA, the CDR3 is TGTGCCAGCAGCACGGGACAGGGTTTATATGGCTACACCTTC. Residues: CASSTGQGLYGYTF.

The table lists this clone with a few counts. The rearrangement joins TRBV29-1 to TRBJ2-7, with a weak D call TRBD1 (6 bases). This CDR3 spans 13 amino acids. Trimming stripped 7 bases from V and 3 bases from J, with 16 bases between. CDR1 is SQVTM and CDR2 is ANQGSEA in the germline V gene. The CDR3 loop reads CSARWQGSYEQYF. CDR3 DNA sequence: TGCAGCGCGCGGTGGCAGGGGAGCTACGAGCAGTACTTC.

The chain couples TRBV6-5 to TRBJ2-5, with TRBD1 matching over 9 bases. V shed 0 bases, J shed 5 bases, and the junction held 7 bases outside the gene matches. The CDR3 length is 16 residues. The germline CDR1 and CDR2 sequences are MNHEY and SVGAGI. CDR3 residues: CASSYSVGTGFETQYF. The CDR3 region has the DNA TGTGCCAGCAGTTACTCCGTGGGGACAGGGTTCGAGACCCAGTACTTC.

In this sample, this clone turned up a few times. This rearrangement joins TRBV5-1 to TRBJ1-1, with D possibly matching TRBD1 (5 bases). V lost 8 bases to trimming and J lost 0 bases, with 14 bases between them. Germline assignment: CDR1 SGHRS and CDR2 YFSETQ. This CDR3 has 14 amino acids. The CDR3 loop reads CASFLGDLNTEAFF. The CDR3 coding sequence is TGCGCCAGTTTTCTCGGGGACCTGAACACTGAAGCTTTCTTT.

This chain uses TRBV16 with TRBJ1-5; tentatively, D is TRBD1 (6 bases). Deletions cut 7 bases from V and 7 bases from J, with 11 bases between. The CDR3 spans 12 residues. CDR1 and CDR2 from the germline V gene are KGHSY and FQNENV. The CDR3 region is CASNHGGQPQHF. The CDR3 DNA reads TGTGCCAGCAACCACGGGGGCCAGCCCCAGCATTTT.

This rearrangement joins TRBV5-6 to TRBJ1-6, with 9 bases aligning to TRBD1. Germline V lookup: CDR1 SGHDT, CDR2 YYEEEE. J was trimmed by 10 bases and V by 3 bases; bases with no gene match: 8. The CDR3 consists of 15 residues. CDR3 sequence reads: CASSWGGQGRSPLHF. DNA for the CDR3: TGTGCCAGCAGCTGGGGGGGACAGGGTCGCTCACCCCTCCACTTT.

This rearrangement joins TRBV30 to TRBJ1-1; D is undetermined. Germline V gene data show CDR1 as GTSNPN and CDR2 as SVGIG (reference sequence). V lost 3 bases to trimming and J lost 3 bases, with 11 bases between them. The CDR3 runs to 13 residues. Here the CDR3 DNA reads TGTGCCTGGAGCCCCCCCGGTTACACTGAAGCTTTCTTT. Translating it yields CAWSPPGYTEAFF.

This clone was observed a few times. The same CDR3 can be traced to other DNA sequences in this sample. The J gene is TRBJ1-1, the V gene TRBV7-9; 7 bases align to TRBD1. V lost 5 bases to trimming and J lost 1 base; unmatched junction nucleotides: 4. CDR1 is SEHNR and CDR2 is FQNEAQ in the germline V gene (reference sequence). This CDR3 region has 14 residues. The CDR3 is CASSPGTENTEAFF. CDR3 nucleotides: TGTGCCAGCAGCCCCGGGACAGAGAACACTGAAGCTTTCTTT.

This clone was observed a few times. This sequence joins TRBV9 and TRBJ1-2; 7 bases align to TRBD1. Per the germline V gene, CDR1 is SGDLS and CDR2 is YYNGEE. The CDR3 consists of 14 residues. With 3 bases clipped from V and 4 bases from J, the junction kept 6 bases outside the gene matches. CDR3 DNA sequence: TGTGCCAGCAGCGGAGGGGGCTCCGGCTATGGCTACACCTTC. Translated: CASSGGGSGYGYTF.

This clone was seen only a few times. The chain employs TRBV5-4 and TRBJ1-1, with TRBD1 matching over 10 bases. Germline V gives CDR1 SGHNT, CDR2 YYREEE (reference sequence). V was pared by 9 bases and J by 7 bases, with 9 bases of the junction left unmatched. CDR3 length: 13 residues. CDR3 coding DNA: TGTGCCACCCGGACAGGGGGTAAGAGTGAAGCTTTCTTT. It codes for CATRTGGKSEAFF.

A note on this clone: The CDR3 ends on some other residue instead of the conserved phenylalanine or tryptophan, so this is likely a read error. The DNA is left out, because the CDR3 cannot be placed on it with certainty; the CDR3 is given as TCRdb lists it. The chain combines TRBV30 with TRBJ2-4. The CDR3 is 8 amino acids in total, end residues counted. CDR1 is GTSNPN, CDR2 SVGIG, per germline (reference sequence). CDR3 sequence reads: CAWRAPWA.

The chain combines TRBV29-1 with TRBJ1-2; perhaps TRBD1 as D (5 bases). The ends were cut back, 4 bases at V and 5 bases at J, with 8 bases in the middle. Germline-derived CDR1 and CDR2 are SQVTM and ANQGSEA. This CDR3 is 11 amino acids long. CDR3 nucleotide sequence: TGCAGCGTTGGTTCAGGGTATGGCTACACCTTC. Translating gives CSVGSGYGYTF. Drawing the rest from reference TRBV29-1 and TRBJ1-2, the complete variable domain is SAVISQKPSRDICQRGTSLTIQCQVDSQVTMMFWYRQQPGQSLTLIATANQGSEATYESGFVIDKFPISRPNLTFSTLTVSNMSPEDSSIYLCSVGSGYGYTFGSGTRLTVV.

This clone turned up a few times. The rearrangement links TRBV5-8 to TRBJ2-7; 7 bases are shared with TRBD1. This CDR3 is 14 amino acids long. V dropped 5 bases and J dropped 4; count of bases not matched to a gene: 9. The V gene's germline CDR1 is SGHTS and CDR2 YDEGEE. CDR3 sequence: CASRLTGDGYEQYF. CDR3 sequence (DNA): TGTGCCAGCAGGCTTACAGGGGACGGGTACGAGCAGTACTTC.

The V call is TRBV7-9, the J call TRBJ2-7; D not certain. The CDR3 sequence is 11 residues long. Germline-derived CDR1 and CDR2 are SEHNR and FQNEAQ (reference sequence). Trimming shortened V by 4 bases and J by 7 bases, and 8 bases separated the two germline ends. CDR3 sequence reads: CASSSPREQYF. CDR3 nucleotide sequence: TGTGCCAGCAGCTCACCTCGGGAGCAGTACTTC.

This clone was counted a single time. V usage is TRBV7-6 and J usage is TRBJ2-5, with D tentatively TRBD1 or TRBD2 (6 bases each). Between the trimmed V and J ends, which lost 7 bases and 4 bases, there was a span of 19 bases. The CDR3 extends over 15 amino acids. Germline CDR1 SGHVS, CDR2 FNYEAQ. CDR3 amino acids: CASNPTRGARETQYF. CDR3 coding DNA: TGTGCCAGCAACCCAACGAGGGGGGCCCGAGAGACCCAGTACTTC.

This clone was picked up a small number of times. The genes are TRBV7-6 and TRBJ1-1; D remains unclear. The CDR3 covers 14 residues. Germline V lookup: CDR1 SGHVS, CDR2 FNYEAQ. V lost 1 base, J lost 5 bases, and 11 bases lay in between. The chain's CDR3 is CASSLGVGGTEAFF. As DNA, the CDR3 is TGTGCCAGCAGCTTAGGGGTAGGAGGGACTGAAGCTTTCTTT.

V usage is TRBV27 and J usage is TRBJ2-7, with D tentatively TRBD1 (5 bases). Trimming shortened V by 4 bases and J by 0 bases, and 13 bases separated the two germline ends. Per germline, CDR1 MNHEY and CDR2 SMNVEV (reference sequence). The CDR3 extends over 15 amino acids. CDR3 sequence reads: CASSSLNRYSYEQYF. The CDR3 DNA reads TGTGCCAGCAGTTCACTGAACAGGTACTCCTACGAGCAGTACTTC.

This clone was found once. The chain uses TRBV4-2 and TRBJ2-5; D ambiguous. This CDR3 is 16 amino acids long. The V gene lost 3 bases and the J gene lost 7 bases, with 21 bases spanning the gap. Germline CDR1 reads LGHNA; CDR2 reads YNFKEQ. This CDR3 is CASSQTLDVASGTQYF. The CDR3 nucleotides read TGTGCCAGCAGCCAGACCCTGGACGTGGCGTCGGGGACCCAGTACTTC.

The chain uses TRBV9 and TRBJ2-3; tentatively, D is TRBD2 (6 bases). Trimming removed 3 bases from V and 4 bases from J, with 12 bases in between. CDR3 length: 14 amino acids. The germline V gene encodes CDR1 SGDLS and CDR2 YYNGEE. The CDR3: CASSAAGTADTQYF. The CDR3 bases are TGTGCCAGCAGCGCCGCAGGGACTGCAGATACGCAGTATTTT.

The CDR3 coding sequence is TGCGCCAGCAGCCATCAACATGGAATCCAAGAGACCCAGTACTTC. As protein: CASSHQHGIQETQYF. The V gene is TRBV4-1, the J gene TRBJ2-5; no clear D. CDR1 and CDR2 from the germline V gene are MGHRA and YSYEKL. V was pared by 3 bases and J by 1 base, with 12 bases between. This CDR3 spans 15 amino acids.

The chain carries TRBV9 and TRBJ1-5; D gene ambiguous. The CDR3 consists of 13 residues. The germline V and J ends were trimmed by 0 bases and 4 bases, with 5 bases remaining between them. The germline CDR1 and CDR2 sequences are SGDLS and YYNGEE. The CDR3 DNA reads as TGTGCCAGCAGCGTAGCTCTGAATCAGCCCCAGCATTTT. It encodes CASSVALNQPQHF.

The chain has TRBV4-3 and TRBJ1-1; the D is unclear. The CDR3 covers 16 residues. Germline values: CDR1 LGHNA, CDR2 YSLEER. Trimming took off 1 base at V and 1 base at J, with 13 bases between the two ends. Here the CDR3 reads CASSQVMAGGNTEAFF. Written as DNA, the CDR3 is TGCGCCAGCAGCCAAGTCATGGCAGGCGGGAACACTGAAGCTTTCTTT.

V and J are TRBV29-1 and TRBJ2-5; 7 bases align to TRBD1. TRBJ2-7 explains the end of the DNA better; the J call may be wrong. Germline CDR1 and CDR2: SQVTM and ANQGSEA. This CDR3 comprises 13 residues. The CDR3 spells CSVERDSSYEQYF. The DNA for the CDR3 is TGCAGCGTTGAAAGGGACAGTTCCTACGAGCAGTACTTC.